Following are 12 T cell receptor beta chains from one sample sequenced in a study of T-cell memory formation after mild COVID-19. TCRdb reprocessed the 5' RACE reads via MiXCR and lists one record per CDR3 protein. The sample includes around 80,000 distinct CDR3 sequences, 14% seen only once; the top ten take 31%. The sample taken for sequencing was PBMCs or a T cell subset sorted from them (not recorded which). These receptors were collected from an adult woman who had mild COVID-19 (a few samples of this study predate the infection). Cell type and time point are not known.

This clonotype turned up a few times. The rearrangement uses TRBV7-9 and TRBJ2-1; 8 nucleotides match TRBD2. V was clipped by 5 bases and J by 4 bases; unmatched bases: 10. Germline V lookup: CDR1 SEHNR, CDR2 FQNEAQ (reference sequence). The CDR3 totals 16 residues. The CDR3 here is CASSPLSGRNYNEQFF. The CDR3 nucleotides are TGTGCCAGCAGCCCGCTCAGCGGGAGAAATTACAATGAGCAGTTCTTC.

The V and J genes are TRBV12-3 or TRBV12-4 and TRBJ2-7; D possibly corresponds to TRBD2 (5 bases). The CDR3 is made up of 12 amino acids. V lost 6 bases, J lost 7 bases, and 13 bases lay in between. The CDR3 coding sequence is TGTGCCAGCAGCCGGATGGGAGTTGAGCAGTACTTC. Its protein is CASSRMGVEQYF.

The chain has TRBV6-6 and TRBJ2-1, with TRBD2 matching over 9 bases. This CDR3 contains 16 residues. Germline CDR1 reads MNHNY; CDR2 reads SVGAGI (reference sequence). V was pared by 6 bases and J by 9 bases, with 15 bases of the junction left unmatched. The CDR3 bases are TGTGCCAGCAGAAGATACGGGACTAGCTTTGAGGGTGAGCAGTTCTTC. Amino acids: CASRRYGTSFEGEQFF.

The V call is TRBV20-1, the J call TRBJ2-1, with D perhaps being TRBD1 or TRBD2 (7 bases each). The length of the CDR3 is 15 residues. Looked up from germline, CDR1 is DFQATT and CDR2 is SNEGSKA (reference sequence). The V end lost 2 bases, the J end lost 4 bases, and 15 bases lay between the germline ends. CDR3 amino acids: CSARSLRGGYNEQFF. CDR3 DNA sequence: TGCAGTGCTAGATCTCTCAGGGGGGGGTACAATGAGCAGTTCTTC.

This clonotype has a handful of counts. The J gene is TRBJ2-6, the V gene TRBV11-2, with a tentative D call TRBD2 (5 bases). The V gene's germline CDR1 is SGHAT and CDR2 FQNNGV. V lost 4 bases and J 0 bases, leaving 7 bases between the germline ends. CDR3 length: 15 residues. The CDR3 is CASSSGSSGANVLTF. The CDR3 DNA sequence: TGTGCCAGCAGCTCGGGGAGCTCTGGGGCCAACGTCCTGACTTTC.

The chain carries TRBV5-1 and TRBJ2-7; D is ambiguous. This CDR3 has 14 residues. Germline CDR1 is SGHRS and CDR2 is YFSETQ. V dropped 4 bases and J dropped 2 bases, with 13 bases sitting between them. CDR3 loop: CASSPIKDAYEQYF. The CDR3, as DNA: TGCGCCAGCAGCCCCATCAAGGACGCCTACGAGCAGTACTTC.

This clonotype was observed a handful of times. The chain links TRBV14 to TRBJ2-2; 8 bases are shared with TRBD2. The CDR3 contains 18 residues. Unmatched junction bases numbered 7, after V lost 0 bases and J lost 1 base. CDR1 SGHDN and CDR2 FVKESK come from the germline V gene. CDR3 nucleotides: TGTGCCAGCAGCCAAGACGGGGGGGACCTTAAGAACACCGGGGAGCTGTTTTTT. It yields the protein CASSQDGGDLKNTGELFF.

The gene calls are TRBV5-1 and TRBJ2-7, with a weak D call TRBD2 (6 bases). This CDR3 comprises 14 residues. Germline values: CDR1 SGHRS, CDR2 YFSETQ. The V gene lost 3 bases and the J gene lost 5 bases, with 15 bases spanning the gap. The CDR3 is CASSYGGRIDEQYF. CDR3 DNA sequence: TGCGCCAGCAGCTACGGGGGTCGGATCGACGAGCAGTACTTC.

This rearrangement joins TRBV7-9 to TRBJ2-5, with D maybe TRBD2 (6 bases). CDR3 size: 15 residues. V was pared by 2 bases and J by 6 bases, with 16 bases between. CDR1 is SEHNR, CDR2 FQNEAQ, per germline (reference sequence). Here the CDR3 DNA reads TGTGCCAGCAGCTTAAGCGCCGGTGGAGGGAAGACCCAGTACTTC. Encoded protein: CASSLSAGGGKTQYF.

A few counts support this clonotype. V usage is TRBV15 and J usage is TRBJ2-5, with D perhaps matching TRBD1 or TRBD2 (5 bases each). V was trimmed by 0 bases and J by 7 bases, leaving 15 bases between them. The CDR3 is made up of 15 amino acids. Germline lookup yields CDR1 LNHNV and CDR2 YYDKDF (reference sequence). The CDR3: CATSRDRGTPGTQYF. DNA of the CDR3: TGTGCCACCAGCAGAGACCGGGGCACCCCAGGGACCCAGTACTTC. Full variable domain (remainder filled in from reference TRBV15 and TRBJ2-5): DAMVIQNPRYQVTQFGKPVTLSCSQTLNHNVMYWYQQKSSQAPKLLFHYYDKDFNNEADTPDNFQSRRPNTSFCFLDIRSPGLGDTAMYLCATSRDRGTPGTQYFGPGTRLLVL.

V and J are TRBV7-9 and TRBJ2-7; 10 positions match TRBD1. Germline CDR1 SEHNR, CDR2 FQNEAQ (reference sequence). The CDR3 has 13 amino acids. Trimming removed 5 bases from V and 6 bases from J; junction bases left unmatched: 4. For the CDR3, the DNA is TGTGCCAGCAGCCCCGGACAGGGGGTCGAGCAGTACTTC. It encodes CASSPGQGVEQYF.

The chain uses TRBV25-1 and TRBJ1-5; D is possibly TRBD1 (5 bases). The germline V gene encodes CDR1 MGHDK and CDR2 SYGVNS. This CDR3 comprises 12 residues. V lost 4 bases and J 6 bases, leaving 7 bases between the germline ends. CDR3 coding DNA: TGTGCCAGCAGTGGGGACGGTCAGCCCCAGCATTTT. It specifies CASSGDGQPQHF.